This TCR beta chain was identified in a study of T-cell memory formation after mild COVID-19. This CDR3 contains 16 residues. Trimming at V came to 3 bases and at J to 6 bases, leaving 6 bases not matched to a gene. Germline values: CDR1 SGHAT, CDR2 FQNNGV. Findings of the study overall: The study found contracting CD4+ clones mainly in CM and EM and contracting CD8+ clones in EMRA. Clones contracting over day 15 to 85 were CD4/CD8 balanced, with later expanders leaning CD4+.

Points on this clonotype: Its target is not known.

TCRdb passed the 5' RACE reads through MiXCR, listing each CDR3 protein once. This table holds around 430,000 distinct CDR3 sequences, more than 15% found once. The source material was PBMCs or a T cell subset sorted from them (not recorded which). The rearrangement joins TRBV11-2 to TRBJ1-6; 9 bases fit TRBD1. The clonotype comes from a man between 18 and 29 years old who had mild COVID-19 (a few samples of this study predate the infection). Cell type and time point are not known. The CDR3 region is CASSFTGGSVNSPLHF. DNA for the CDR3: TGTGCCAGCAGCTTTACAGGGGGCTCGGTTAATTCACCCCTCCACTTT. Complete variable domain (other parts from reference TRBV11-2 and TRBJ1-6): EAGVAQSPRYKIIEKRQSVAFWCNPISGHATLYWYQQILGQGPKLLIQFQNNGVVDDSQLPKDRFSAERLKGVDSTLKIQPAKLEDSAVYLCASSFTGGSVNSPLHFGNGTRLTVT.